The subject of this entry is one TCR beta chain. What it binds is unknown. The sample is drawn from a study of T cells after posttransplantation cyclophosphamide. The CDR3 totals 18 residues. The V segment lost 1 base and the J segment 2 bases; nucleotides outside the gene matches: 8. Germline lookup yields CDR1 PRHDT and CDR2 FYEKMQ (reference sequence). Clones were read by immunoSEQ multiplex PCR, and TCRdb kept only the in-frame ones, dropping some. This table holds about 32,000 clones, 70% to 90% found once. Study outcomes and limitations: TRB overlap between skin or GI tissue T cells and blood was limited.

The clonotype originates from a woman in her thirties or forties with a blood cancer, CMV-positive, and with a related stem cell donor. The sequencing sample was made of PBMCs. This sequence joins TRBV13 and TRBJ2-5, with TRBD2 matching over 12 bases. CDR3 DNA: TGTGCCAGCAGCTTAGCTAGCGGGGGGGGCGTCGTACAAGAGACCCAGTACTTC. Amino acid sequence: CASSLASGGGVVQETQYF. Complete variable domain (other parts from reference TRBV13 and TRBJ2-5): AAGVIQSPRHLIKEKRETATLKCYPIPRHDTVYWYQQGPGQDPQFLISFYEKMQSDKGSIPDRFSAQQFSDYHSELNMSSLELGDSALYFCASSLASGGGVVQETQYFGPGTRLLVL.